The clone carrying this T cell receptor (beta chain) has just a few counts. The same CDR3 is also encoded by other DNA sequences in this sample. Original analysis: From reference gene primer amplification, estimates of nucleated cell counts were derived. Here immunoSEQ multiplex PCR was the method, and the copy in TCRdb shows in-frame clones only, minus some. That table gives V, J and clone size, and the DNA gave D and trimming. The sample carries around 23,000 clones, around 89% recorded once. This specimen belongs to a study of blood T cell repertoires in COVID-19. The overall study: Nucleic acid was either cDNA or gDNA, and it came from T cells, B-cell-depleted T cells, or PBMCs.

Input material: peripheral blood. The clonotype originates from a man between 65 and 85 years old with active COVID-19.

The CDR3: CASSYLLAGADNEQFF. Here the CDR3 DNA reads TGTGCCAGCAGCTACCTACTAGCGGGGGCCGACAATGAGCAGTTCTTC. The chain combines TRBV11-3 with TRBJ2-1, with 11 bases lining up with TRBD2. Germline V gene sequence: CDR1 SGHNT, CDR2 YENEEA. The CDR3 runs 16 residues. Losses at the gene ends were 4 bases for V and 5 bases for J; bases not matched to a gene: 7.